This TCR beta chain is from a study of early T cells in non-severe SARS-CoV-2 infection (dated by TCRdb to the early 2020s). For the study in its entirety: Bulk RNA from unsorted whole blood was used for TCR sequencing, so alpha and beta chains could not be paired.

The library was produced with 5' RACE. The sequencing machine was a NextSeq 500. Unique molecular identifiers were attached to individual cDNA molecules in the TCR library protocol so that sequencing error and PCR bias could be corrected. Sequencing covered both TCR alpha and beta chains, and within each sample the abundances of alpha and beta sequences were tightly co-correlated. Per the original workflow: Decombinator V4 was used to perform V gene, J gene and CDR3 annotation of TCR sequences. TCRs were defined as expanded if a significant change between any two time points was detected under a Poisson model with p below 0.0001. TCR abundances were normalised to the total number of TCRs sequenced in each sample and reported as counts per million. TRAV1-2 paired with TRAJ12, TRAJ20 or TRAJ33 defined MAIT TCRs, while TRAV10 paired with TRAJ18 defined iNKT TCRs. VDJdb, accessed 1 November 2021, was searched for CMV, EBV and SARS-CoV-2 annotated TCRs, with TCRs annotated for multiple antigens excluded. The raw public data were reprocessed by TCRdb itself: fastp quality trimming at Q25, MiXCR clonotype calling, in-frame beta chains only. Duplicate CDR3 protein sequences are folded into a single record with the most common DNA and genes. These V and J calls derive from TCRdb rather than the authors' analysis. In this sample the table shows tens of thousands of distinct CDR3 sequences, roughly 8.7% of which occur a single time. The leading ten clones occupy 5.9% of the sample.

Study-wide conclusions, independent of this receptor: VDJdb matching was skewed toward anti-spike CD8 responses and likely underestimated virus-specific expansions, missing private and CD4 specificities.

The germline V gene sets CDR1 to SGHAT and CDR2 to FQNNGV. V and J are truncated by 1 base and 6 bases respectively, leaving an intervening sequence of 6 bases. The CDR3 runs 13 residues from the cysteine to the phenylalanine. The only DNA kept is the CDR3, 39 bases in frame from the first base. A case-control design nested within a healthcare worker cohort in London, UK, was used, with weekly nasopharyngeal swab PCR tests and blood sampling performed. Healthcare workers were recruited during the week of the UK lockdown, between 23 and 31 March 2020, and followed weekly for up to about 15 weeks. Concerning this clonotype itself: Its antigen remains unidentified. It has no much larger one-base neighbor in the sample; base qualities were not kept.

The receptor was derived from an adult who was a healthcare worker with PCR-confirmed SARS-CoV-2 infection or an uninfected control (not recorded which). This chain is built from TRBV11-2 and TRBJ2-2, with the D gene call left open. Sequencing used whole blood. The CDR3 protein: CASSLVGSGELFF. The sequence in DNA is TGTGCCAGCAGCTTAGTAGGGTCCGGGGAGCTGTTTTTT.